This section outlines one T cell receptor (beta chain) sequence together with its context. Its matching antigen is unknown. The germline V gene encodes CDR1 KGHSH and CDR2 LQKENI. This CDR3 has 16 residues. V was pared by 1 base and J by 2 bases, with 9 bases between. Unique molecular identifiers were in the cDNA, with template-switch universal primer binding. In TCRdb, the 5' RACE reads were re-called with MiXCR into one record per CDR3 protein. The table has fewer than 250,000 distinct CDR3 sequences, 7.5% seen once; the top ten hold more than 1.5%. These data come from a study of identical twins. General study findings and limits: Sequences that were beta out-of-frame showed weaker excess twin sharing. Cord blood beta clonotypes that were abundant carried fewer insertions, and memory repertoires showed no such trend.

These same records also appear under a second study, on yellow fever vaccine responses in identical twins.

Sequenced sample: memory (CD45RO+) T cells sorted from blood. The clonotype was recovered from a woman aged 18-29 years in good health. The V and J genes are TRBV18 and TRBJ2-6, with D perhaps matching TRBD1 or TRBD2 (6 bases each). CDR3 loop: CASSPLGGTGANVLTF. CDR3 nucleotide sequence: TGTGCCAGCTCACCACTGGGGGGCACTGGGGCCAACGTCCTGACTTTC. The complete variable domain, with remaining parts taken from reference TRBV18 and TRBJ2-6, reads NAGVMQNPRHLVRRRGQEARLRCSPMKGHSHVYWYRQLPEEGLKFMVYLQKENIIDESGMPKERFSAEFPKEGPSILRIQQVVRGDSAAYFCASSPLGGTGANVLTFGAGSRLTVL.